This TCR beta chain was recovered during a study of OX40 agonist ivuxolimab in advanced cancers. Germline V lookup: CDR1 MDHEN, CDR2 SYDVKM. The CDR3 length is 17 residues. V shed 4 bases and J 3 bases; nucleotides not matched to a gene: 11. Some clones are missing from TCRdb's copy, which holds only in-frame ones; the method was immunoSEQ multiplex PCR. There are 100,000 to 150,000 clones in the sample; 80% to 95% occur only once, and roughly 0.85% lies in the top ten. This specimen consisted of CD4+ or CD8+ T cells sorted from blood, obtained in a trial of the OX40 agonist ivuxolimab. V and J are TRBV28 and TRBJ1-3; 8 nucleotides agree with TRBD1. This TCR was recovered from an adult with an advanced solid tumor such as melanoma, head and neck, liver or kidney cancer. CDR3 sequence: CASSSSPGTGDGNTIYF. The CDR3 region has the DNA TGTGCCAGCAGTTCCTCCCCCGGGACAGGAGATGGAAACACCATATATTTT.